These T cell receptor beta chains were read from a single sample in a study of T cell therapy after organ transplantation. These TCRs are of unknown antigen specificity. The data were produced by immunoSEQ multiplex PCR, yet TCRdb's version contains in-frame clones alone and is incomplete. The repertoire holds some 17,000 clones, 85% to 90% seen once, with 25% to 40% in the top ten. The sample in question was CD8+ T cells from blood, obtained after autologous CMV-specific T cell therapy. All receptors come from a human patient who had received a solid organ transplant and had CMV disease. Some T cells may be provided by the graft donor. CDR3s include the opening cysteine and the closing phenylalanine or tryptophan. D genes are given only for firm matches. The size field is filled for only some rows; it gives once, few, many or a size class.

clone_size: NA
j_call: TRBJ1-2
d_call: TRBD1
v_call: TRBV4-2
cdr3_aa: CASSQERQGRYGYTF
cdr3_nt: TGTGCCAGCAGCCAAGAGAGACAGGGGCGCTATGGCTACACCTTC

clone_size: NA
j_call: TRBJ1-3
d_call: NA
v_call: TRBV5-4
cdr3_aa: CASSLEATNGNTIYF
cdr3_nt: TGTGCCAGCAGCTTGGAAGCCACCAATGGAAACACCATATATTTT

clone_size: NA
j_call: TRBJ1-1
d_call: NA
v_call: TRBV6-1
cdr3_aa: CASSVTLYRTRGTEAFF
cdr3_nt: TGTGCCAGCAGTGTGACCCTTTACAGAACGAGGGGCACTGAAGCTTTCTTT

clone_size: NA
j_call: TRBJ2-1
d_call: TRBD1
v_call: TRBV7-9
cdr3_aa: CASSLAIGQGRSSEQFF
cdr3_nt: TGTGCCAGCAGCTTAGCCATCGGACAGGGCCGCTCGAGTGAGCAGTTCTTC

clone_size: NA
j_call: TRBJ1-5
d_call: TRBD1
v_call: TRBV5-5
cdr3_aa: CASSFGQDQPQHF
cdr3_nt: TGTGCCAGCAGTTTTGGACAGGACCAGCCCCAGCATTTT

clone_size: NA
j_call: TRBJ2-1
d_call: NA
v_call: TRBV7-2
cdr3_aa: CASTPRDWSSNEQFF
cdr3_nt: TGTGCCAGCACCCCAAGGGACTGGAGCTCCAATGAGCAGTTCTTC

clone_size: NA
j_call: TRBJ2-2
d_call: NA
v_call: TRBV7-9
cdr3_aa: CASSLLPTRGRAGELFF
cdr3_nt: TGTGCCAGCAGCTTATTGCCCACCAGGGGTCGAGCCGGGGAGCTGTTTTTT

clone_size: NA
j_call: TRBJ1-3
d_call: NA
v_call: TRBV10-3
cdr3_aa: CATLTAAGGNTIYF
cdr3_nt: TGTGCCACCTTAACGGCAGCCGGTGGAAACACCATATATTTT

clone_size: NA
j_call: TRBJ1-2
d_call: NA
v_call: TRBV10-3
cdr3_aa: CAIRGDGIYGYTF
cdr3_nt: TGTGCCATCAGGGGGGACGGGATCTATGGCTACACCTTC

clone_size: once
j_call: TRBJ2-7
d_call: TRBD1
v_call: TRBV4-1
cdr3_aa: CASSQGTGGSYEQYF
cdr3_nt: TGCGCCAGCAGCCAGGGGACAGGGGGGTCCTACGAGCAGTACTTC

clone_size: NA
j_call: TRBJ1-1
d_call: NA
v_call: TRBV27
cdr3_aa: CASSIDMGTEAFF
cdr3_nt: TGTGCCAGCAGTATCGACATGGGGACTGAAGCTTTCTTT

clone_size: NA
j_call: TRBJ2-7
d_call: NA
v_call: TRBV5-1
cdr3_aa: CASSLDGGPYEQYF
cdr3_nt: TGCGCCAGCAGCTTGGACGGGGGCCCTTACGAGCAGTACTTC

clone_size: NA
j_call: TRBJ2-7
d_call: NA
v_call: TRBV7-9
cdr3_aa: CASSWGPRSYEQYF
cdr3_nt: TGTGCCAGCAGCTGGGGGCCTAGGTCCTACGAGCAGTACTTC

clone_size: NA
j_call: TRBJ1-2
d_call: TRBD1
v_call: TRBV25-1
cdr3_aa: CASSGLDRVNYGYTF
cdr3_nt: TGTGCCAGCAGTGGTTTGGACAGGGTTAACTATGGCTACACCTTC

clone_size: NA
j_call: TRBJ2-2
d_call: NA
v_call: TRBV9
cdr3_aa: CASSVGDATNGELFF
cdr3_nt: TGTGCCAGCAGCGTAGGGGATGCAACAAACGGGGAGCTGTTTTTT

clone_size: NA
j_call: TRBJ1-2
d_call: NA
v_call: TRBV12-5
cdr3_aa: CASGRDPAYGYTF
cdr3_nt: TGTGCTAGTGGTAGAGATCCAGCGTATGGCTACACCTTC

clone_size: NA
j_call: TRBJ1-1
d_call: NA
v_call: TRBV4-3
cdr3_aa: CASSQDFWNTEAFF
cdr3_nt: TGCGCCAGCAGCCAAGATTTTTGGAACACTGAAGCTTTCTTT

clone_size: NA
j_call: TRBJ1-1
d_call: NA
v_call: TRBV27
cdr3_aa: CASSPLRGPGLNTEAFF
cdr3_nt: TGTGCCAGCAGCCCCTTAAGAGGGCCGGGCCTGAACACTGAAGCTTTCTTT

clone_size: once
j_call: TRBJ2-7
d_call: NA
v_call: TRBV7-8
cdr3_aa: CASSLANLNEQYF
cdr3_nt: TGTGCCAGCAGCTTAGCGAATTTGAACGAGCAGTACTTC

clone_size: once
j_call: TRBJ1-5
d_call: NA
v_call: TRBV30
cdr3_aa: CAWSPIPQTNQPQHF
cdr3_nt: TGTGCCTGGAGTCCTATTCCGCAAACTAATCAGCCCCAGCATTTT

clone_size: many
j_call: TRBJ1-1
d_call: NA
v_call: TRBV6-1
cdr3_aa: CASSEALDVNTEAFF
cdr3_nt: TGTGCCAGCAGTGAAGCACTCGATGTGAACACTGAAGCTTTCTTT

clone_size: medium-sized
j_call: TRBJ2-1
d_call: TRBD1
v_call: TRBV29-1
cdr3_aa: CSVEGTGGYEQFF
cdr3_nt: TGCAGCGTTGAAGGGACAGGGGGATATGAGCAGTTCTTC

clone_size: NA
j_call: TRBJ1-6
d_call: TRBD1
v_call: TRBV5-1
cdr3_aa: CASSLGQGPATYNSPLHF
cdr3_nt: TGCGCCAGCAGCTTGGGACAGGGCCCAGCCACGTATAATTCACCCCTCCACTTT

clone_size: NA
j_call: TRBJ2-7
d_call: NA
v_call: TRBV11-2
cdr3_aa: CASSLERDYEQYF
cdr3_nt: TGTGCCAGCAGCTTAGAGCGGGACTACGAGCAGTACTTC

clone_size: NA
j_call: TRBJ2-7
d_call: TRBD1
v_call: TRBV14
cdr3_aa: CASSDRGLYEQYF
cdr3_nt: TGTGCCAGCAGCGACAGGGGCCTCTACGAGCAGTACTTC

clone_size: NA
j_call: TRBJ1-2
d_call: TRBD1
v_call: TRBV6-1
cdr3_aa: CASSAWTGASYGYTF
cdr3_nt: TGTGCCAGCAGTGCATGGACAGGGGCATCCTATGGCTACACCTTC

clone_size: NA
j_call: TRBJ2-1
d_call: NA
v_call: TRBV7-3
cdr3_aa: CASSLNLDLIHEQFF
cdr3_nt: TGTGCCAGCAGCTTAAATCTAGATTTGATTCATGAGCAGTTCTTC

clone_size: NA
j_call: TRBJ2-1
d_call: NA
v_call: TRBV5-6
cdr3_aa: CASSLGGSYHNEQFF
cdr3_nt: TGTGCCAGCAGCTTGGGGGGCTCCTACCACAATGAGCAGTTCTTC

clone_size: NA
j_call: TRBJ1-6
d_call: NA
v_call: TRBV5-1
cdr3_aa: CASSLAGEHNSPLHF
cdr3_nt: TGCGCCAGCAGCTTGGCAGGGGAACATAATTCACCCCTCCACTTT

clone_size: NA
j_call: TRBJ1-2
d_call: NA
v_call: TRBV7-9
cdr3_aa: CASSPEGWGVNYGYTF
cdr3_nt: TGTGCCAGCAGCCCCGAGGGTTGGGGAGTAAACTATGGCTACACCTTC

clone_size: NA
j_call: TRBJ2-3
d_call: TRBD2
v_call: TRBV27
cdr3_aa: CASSSAGVTDTQYF
cdr3_nt: TGTGCCAGCAGTTCAGCGGGAGTGACAGATACGCAGTATTTT

clone_size: NA
j_call: TRBJ1-1
d_call: TRBD1
v_call: TRBV30
cdr3_aa: CACDSTGIGTEAFF
cdr3_nt: TGTGCCTGTGACTCGACAGGGATCGGCACTGAAGCTTTCTTT

clone_size: NA
j_call: TRBJ2-1
d_call: NA
v_call: TRBV27
cdr3_aa: CASSFVQRSYNEQFF
cdr3_nt: TGTGCCAGCAGTTTTGTACAGCGATCCTACAATGAGCAGTTCTTC

clone_size: once
j_call: TRBJ1-1
d_call: NA
v_call: TRBV19
cdr3_aa: CASSLDRSNTEAFF
cdr3_nt: TGTGCCAGTAGTCTAGATAGGTCGAACACTGAAGCTTTCTTT

clone_size: NA
j_call: TRBJ2-7
d_call: NA
v_call: TRBV29-1
cdr3_aa: CSVEAGSGYEQYF
cdr3_nt: TGCAGCGTTGAAGCAGGGTCGGGCTACGAGCAGTACTTC

clone_size: NA
j_call: TRBJ1-6
d_call: NA
v_call: TRBV1
cdr3_aa: CTSSQARCEVTYNSPLHF
cdr3_nt: TGCACCAGCAGCCAAGCCCGGTGTGAGGTGACCTATAATTCACCCCTCCACTTT

clone_size: NA
j_call: TRBJ1-3
d_call: NA
v_call: TRBV15
cdr3_aa: CATSRDRSRGNTIYF
cdr3_nt: TGTGCCACCAGCAGAGATCGGTCACGGGGAAACACCATATATTTT

clone_size: NA
j_call: TRBJ1-5
d_call: NA
v_call: TRBV19
cdr3_aa: CASSPPWSNQPQHF
cdr3_nt: TGTGCCAGTAGTCCTCCATGGAGCAATCAGCCCCAGCATTTT

clone_size: NA
j_call: TRBJ1-4
d_call: NA
v_call: TRBV7-6
cdr3_aa: CASSLRGRPNEKLFF
cdr3_nt: TGTGCCAGCAGCTTAAGGGGCAGACCTAATGAAAAACTGTTTTTT

clone_size: once
j_call: TRBJ2-7
d_call: TRBD2
v_call: TRBV19
cdr3_aa: CASSRTSGNEQYF
cdr3_nt: TGTGCCAGTAGTAGGACTAGCGGGAACGAGCAGTACTTC

clone_size: few
j_call: TRBJ1-4
d_call: NA
v_call: TRBV2
cdr3_aa: CASGPIRTPNEKLFF
cdr3_nt: TGTGCCAGCGGTCCCATAAGGACCCCTAATGAAAAACTGTTTTTT

clone_size: NA
j_call: TRBJ1-1
d_call: TRBD1
v_call: TRBV30
cdr3_aa: CAWSTQGAWAEAFF
cdr3_nt: TGTGCCTGGTCGACACAGGGGGCATGGGCTGAAGCTTTCTTT